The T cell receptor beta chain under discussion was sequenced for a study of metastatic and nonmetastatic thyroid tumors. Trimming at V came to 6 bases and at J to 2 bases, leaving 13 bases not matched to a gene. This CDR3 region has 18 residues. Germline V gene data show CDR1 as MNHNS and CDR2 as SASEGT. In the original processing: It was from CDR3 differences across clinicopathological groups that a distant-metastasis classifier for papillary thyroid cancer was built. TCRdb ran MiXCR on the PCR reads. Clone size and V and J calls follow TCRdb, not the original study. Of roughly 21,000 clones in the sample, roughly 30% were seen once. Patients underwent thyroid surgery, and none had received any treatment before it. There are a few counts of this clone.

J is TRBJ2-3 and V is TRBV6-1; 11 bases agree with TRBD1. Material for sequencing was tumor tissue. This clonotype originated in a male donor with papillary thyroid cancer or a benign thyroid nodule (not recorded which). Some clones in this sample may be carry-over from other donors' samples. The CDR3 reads CASRRDRGASADTDTQYF. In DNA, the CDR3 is TGTGCCAGCAGGAGGGACAGGGGGGCTAGCGCCGACACAGATACGCAGTATTTT.